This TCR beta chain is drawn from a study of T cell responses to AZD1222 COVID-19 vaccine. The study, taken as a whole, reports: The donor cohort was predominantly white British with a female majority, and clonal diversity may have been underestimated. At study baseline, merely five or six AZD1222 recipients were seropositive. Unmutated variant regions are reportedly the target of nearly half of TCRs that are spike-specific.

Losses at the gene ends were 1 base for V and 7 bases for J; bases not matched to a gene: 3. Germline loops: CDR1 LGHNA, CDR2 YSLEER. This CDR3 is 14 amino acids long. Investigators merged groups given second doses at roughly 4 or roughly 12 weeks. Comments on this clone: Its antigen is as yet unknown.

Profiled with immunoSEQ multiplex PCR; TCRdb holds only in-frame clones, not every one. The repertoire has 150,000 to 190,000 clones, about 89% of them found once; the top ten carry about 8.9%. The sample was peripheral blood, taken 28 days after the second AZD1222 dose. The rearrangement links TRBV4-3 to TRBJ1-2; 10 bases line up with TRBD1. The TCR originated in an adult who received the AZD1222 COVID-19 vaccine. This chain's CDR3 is CASSQVGTGAGYTF. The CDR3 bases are TGCGCCAGCAGCCAAGTGGGGACAGGGGCTGGCTACACCTTC.